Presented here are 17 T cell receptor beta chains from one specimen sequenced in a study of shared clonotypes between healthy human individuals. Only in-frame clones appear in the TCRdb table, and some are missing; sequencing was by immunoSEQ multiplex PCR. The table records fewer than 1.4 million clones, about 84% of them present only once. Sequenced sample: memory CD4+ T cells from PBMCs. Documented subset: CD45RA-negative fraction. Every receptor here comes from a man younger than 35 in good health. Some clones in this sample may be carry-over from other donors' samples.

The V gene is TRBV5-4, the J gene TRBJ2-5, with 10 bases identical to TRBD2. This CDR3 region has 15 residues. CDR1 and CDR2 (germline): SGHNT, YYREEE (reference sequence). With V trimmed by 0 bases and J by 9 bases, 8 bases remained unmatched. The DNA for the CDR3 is TGTGCCAGCAGCTTGGTACTAGCGGGGACTGAGGCCCAGTACTTC. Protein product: CASSLVLAGTEAQYF.

Here the CDR3 reads CASTKDGQGVAEAFF. The CDR3 DNA reads as TGCGCCAGCACCAAAGACGGCCAAGGGGTGGCTGAAGCTTTCTTT. The chain employs TRBV5-1 and TRBJ1-1; D possibly corresponds to TRBD1 (5 bases). The CDR3 covers 15 residues. CDR1 and CDR2 (germline): SGHRS, YFSETQ. Trimming cost V 6 bases and J 6 bases, with 21 bases left between them.

This CDR3 reads CASSPVGDSTEAFF. CDR3 bases: TGCGCCAGCAGCCCGGTGGGGGATAGCACTGAAGCTTTCTTT. The chain recombines TRBV5-1 with TRBJ1-1; D is possibly TRBD1 (5 bases). V was pared by 4 bases and J by 4 bases, with 14 bases between. The CDR3 length is 14 residues. Germline CDR1 reads SGHRS; CDR2 reads YFSETQ.

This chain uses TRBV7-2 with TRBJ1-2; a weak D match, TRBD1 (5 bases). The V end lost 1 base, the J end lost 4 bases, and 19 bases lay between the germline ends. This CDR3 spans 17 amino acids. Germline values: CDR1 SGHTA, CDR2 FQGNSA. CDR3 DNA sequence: TGTGCCAGCAGCTTAGAGAGGGGAGCCCCTTCTTCCTATGGCTACACCTTC. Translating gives CASSLERGAPSSYGYTF.

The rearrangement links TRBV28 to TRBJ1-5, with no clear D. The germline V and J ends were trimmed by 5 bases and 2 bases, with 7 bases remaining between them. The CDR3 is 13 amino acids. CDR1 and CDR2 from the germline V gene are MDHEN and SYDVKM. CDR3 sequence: CASSPVRNQPQHF. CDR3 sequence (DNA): TGTGCCAGCAGTCCCGTACGCAATCAGCCCCAGCATTTT.

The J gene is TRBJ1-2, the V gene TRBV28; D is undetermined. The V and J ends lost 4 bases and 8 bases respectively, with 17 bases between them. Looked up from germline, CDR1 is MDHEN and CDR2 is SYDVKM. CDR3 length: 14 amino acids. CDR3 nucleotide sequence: TGTGCCAGCAGTTCTTACTCGGGATTGCGCGGCTACACCTTC. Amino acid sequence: CASSSYSGLRGYTF.

The CDR3 spells CASNSGGRAFDPPLHF. The CDR3, as DNA: TGCGCCAGCAATTCCGGGGGCAGGGCGTTCGATCCACCCCTCCACTTT. The chain recombines TRBV4-1 with TRBJ1-6; tentatively, D is TRBD1 (6 bases). The V end lost 7 bases, the J end lost 11 bases, and 24 bases lay between the germline ends. The CDR3 runs 16 residues. Germline V CDR1 and CDR2: MGHRA, YSYEKL.

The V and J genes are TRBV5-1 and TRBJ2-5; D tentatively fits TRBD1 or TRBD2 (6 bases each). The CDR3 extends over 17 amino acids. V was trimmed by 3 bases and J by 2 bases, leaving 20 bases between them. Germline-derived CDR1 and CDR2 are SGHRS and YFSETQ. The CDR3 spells CASSSMKTEGGQETQYF. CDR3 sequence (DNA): TGCGCCAGCAGCTCGATGAAGACAGAGGGGGGACAAGAGACCCAGTACTTC.

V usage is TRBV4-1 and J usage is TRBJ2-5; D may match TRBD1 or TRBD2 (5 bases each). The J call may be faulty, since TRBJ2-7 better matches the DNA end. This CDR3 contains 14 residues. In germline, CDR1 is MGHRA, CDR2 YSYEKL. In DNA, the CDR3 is TGCGCCAGCAGCCAAGGATTGAGGGGCTACGAGCAGTACTTC. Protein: CASSQGLRGYEQYF.

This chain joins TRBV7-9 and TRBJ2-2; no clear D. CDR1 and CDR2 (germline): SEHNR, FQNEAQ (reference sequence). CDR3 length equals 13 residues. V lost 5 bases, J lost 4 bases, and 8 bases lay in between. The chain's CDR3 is CASSLLSTGELFF. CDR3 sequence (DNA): TGTGCCAGCAGCCTTCTAAGCACCGGGGAGCTGTTTTTT.

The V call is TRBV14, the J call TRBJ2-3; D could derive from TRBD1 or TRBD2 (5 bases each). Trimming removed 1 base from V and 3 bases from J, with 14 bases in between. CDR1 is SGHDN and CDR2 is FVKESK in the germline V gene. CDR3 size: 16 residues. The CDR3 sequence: CASSQGGKGTTDTQYF. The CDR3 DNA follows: TGTGCCAGCAGCCAAGGTGGTAAGGGGACGACAGATACGCAGTATTTT.

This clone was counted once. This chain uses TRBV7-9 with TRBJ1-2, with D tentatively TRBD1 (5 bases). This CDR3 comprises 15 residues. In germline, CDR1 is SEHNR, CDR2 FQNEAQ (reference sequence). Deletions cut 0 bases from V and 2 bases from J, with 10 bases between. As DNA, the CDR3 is TGTGCCAGCAGCTTAGCGCTAAGGGGAAACTATGGCTACACCTTC. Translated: CASSLALRGNYGYTF.

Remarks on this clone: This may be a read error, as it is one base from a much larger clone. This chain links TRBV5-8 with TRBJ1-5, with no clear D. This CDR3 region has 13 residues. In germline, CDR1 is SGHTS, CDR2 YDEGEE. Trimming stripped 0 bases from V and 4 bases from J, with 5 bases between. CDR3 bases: TGTGCCAGCAGCTTGGGACCGAATCAGCCCCAGCATTTT. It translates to CASSLGPNQPQHF.

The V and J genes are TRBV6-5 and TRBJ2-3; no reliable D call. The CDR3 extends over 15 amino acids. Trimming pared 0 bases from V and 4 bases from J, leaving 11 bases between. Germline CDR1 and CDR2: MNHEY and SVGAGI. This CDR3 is CASSYSPTEPDTQYF. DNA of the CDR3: TGTGCCAGCAGTTACTCCCCCACGGAGCCAGATACGCAGTATTTT.

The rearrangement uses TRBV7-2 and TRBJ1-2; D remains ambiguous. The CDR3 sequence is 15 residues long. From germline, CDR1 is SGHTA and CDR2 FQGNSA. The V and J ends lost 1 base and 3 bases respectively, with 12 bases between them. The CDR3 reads CASSLEGTMDYGYTF. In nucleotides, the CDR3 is TGTGCCAGCAGCTTAGAGGGAACCATGGACTATGGCTACACCTTC.

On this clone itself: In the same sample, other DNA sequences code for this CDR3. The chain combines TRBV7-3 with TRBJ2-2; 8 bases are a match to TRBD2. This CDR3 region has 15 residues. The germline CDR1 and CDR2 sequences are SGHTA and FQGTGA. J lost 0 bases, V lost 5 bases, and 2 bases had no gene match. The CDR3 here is CASSLAGSNTGELFF. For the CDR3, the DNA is TGTGCCAGCAGCCTAGCGGGCTCGAACACCGGGGAGCTGTTTTTT.

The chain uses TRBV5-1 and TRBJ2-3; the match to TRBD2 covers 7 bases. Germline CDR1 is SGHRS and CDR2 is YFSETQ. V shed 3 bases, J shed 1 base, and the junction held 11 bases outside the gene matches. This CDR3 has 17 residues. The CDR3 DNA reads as TGCGCCAGCAGCTCCCTAGCGGTCGGGTCTGGCACAGATACGCAGTATTTT. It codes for CASSSLAVGSGTDTQYF.